Here is one T cell receptor beta chain with its context. V lost 2 bases and J lost 6; bases outside the gene matches: 5. Looked up from germline, CDR1 is SGHRS and CDR2 is YFSETQ. The CDR3 is made up of 14 amino acids. The sample originates from a study of CD8+CD57+ T cells in acquired aplastic anemia. Study context: Sorted CD4+ and CD8+ cells yielded roughly 3.5 ug of DNA on average.

Individuals selected for sequencing had exhibited CD8+CD57+ cell expansion on flow cytometry. Researchers used genomic DNA as the template to profile TCR beta VDJ and CDR3. Each CDR3 protein gets one entry after TCRdb re-called the reads with MiXCR. Among some 200,000 distinct CDR3 sequences, under 55% were seen once, and the ten largest hold 15% to 20%. The rearrangement links TRBV5-1 to TRBJ2-7; TRBD1 agrees at 10 bases. Sequenced sample: sorted CD4+, CD8+, or CD8+CD57+ T cells (not recorded which) from PBMCs. The clonotype comes from a human donor with aplastic anemia. The CDR3 bases are TGCGCCAGCAGCTTTGGGACAGGGGAGGGCGAGCAGTACTTC. Its protein is CASSFGTGEGEQYF.